The 3 T cell receptor beta chains presented below share a single source sample, sequenced in a study of metastatic and nonmetastatic thyroid tumors. TCRdb redid the clone calls on the PCR reads using MiXCR. The table records approximately 38,000 clones, 17% of them present only once. Prior to thyroid surgery, none of the patients had received any treatment. Material: tumor tissue. The receptor set was obtained from a female donor with papillary thyroid cancer or a benign thyroid nodule (not recorded which). Some clones in this sample may be carry-over from other donors' samples.

This clone was detected ten times or more. The genes are TRBV5-4 and TRBJ2-7, with 7 bases matching TRBD1. The CDR3 is 15 residues long. Losses at the gene ends were 4 bases for V and 0 bases for J; bases not matched to a gene: 7. The germline V gene encodes CDR1 SGHNT and CDR2 YYREEE (reference sequence). For the CDR3, the DNA is TGTGCCAGCAGCCCCGACAGGGAGAGCTCCTACGAGCAGTACTTC. It yields the protein CASSPDRESSYEQYF.

This clone was picked up many times. The rearrangement links TRBV10-3 to TRBJ2-1; maybe TRBD1 (7 bases). CDR1 and CDR2 from the germline V gene are ENHRY and SYGVKD. The CDR3 covers 13 residues. CDR3 sequence: CATGRSEINEQFF. The CDR3 nucleotides read TGTGCGACAGGGAGGAGCGAAATAAATGAGCAGTTCTTC.

This clone occurred many times. The chain carries TRBV20-1 and TRBJ2-7, with 7 bases aligning to TRBD1. V lost 0 bases to trimming and J lost 2 bases; unmatched junction nucleotides: 10. The germline CDR1 and CDR2 sequences are DFQATT and SNEGSKA (reference sequence). The length of the CDR3 is 16 residues. DNA for the CDR3: TGCAGTGCTAGAGATTCCTCTCCGGGACAGACCTACGAGCAGTACTTC. This encodes CSARDSSPGQTYEQYF.